The 2 T cell receptor beta chains below come from one sample, sequenced in a study of T cells in Graves' hyperthyroidism and ophthalmopathy. Amplified TCR beta CDR3 regions derived from RNA transcripts. Using the HTBI primer set, a first-round RT-PCR was run on the TCR CDR3. TCRdb processed the multiplex PCR reads anew with MiXCR; each CDR3 protein has one entry. The table has around 690,000 distinct CDR3 sequences, 17% seen once; the top ten hold about 16%. The sample was blood. The origin of the receptors is a man between 45 and 60 years old with Graves' hyperthyroidism.

This clonotype was found many times. The chain uses TRBV2 and TRBJ2-1; TRBD2 matches 7 bases. With 8 bases clipped from V and 4 bases from J, the junction kept 11 bases outside the gene matches. The CDR3 has 15 amino acids. Germline CDR1 is SNHLY and CDR2 is FYNNEI. Here the CDR3 reads CASEEGSGLYNEQFF. CDR3 sequence (DNA): TGTGCCAGCGAGGAGGGTAGCGGGTTATACAATGAGCAGTTCTTC.

The rearrangement uses TRBV2 and TRBJ2-3; D perhaps matches TRBD2 (6 bases). V lost 6 bases and J lost 2, with 18 bases in between. From germline, CDR1 is SNHLY and CDR2 FYNNEI. The CDR3 has 16 amino acids. CDR3 sequence reads: CASSSSREINTDTQYF. The CDR3 region has the DNA TGTGCCAGCAGCTCCTCCCGGGAGATAAACACAGATACGCAGTATTTT.